This T cell receptor (beta chain) was captured in a study of blood T cell repertoires in COVID-19. Clones were read by immunoSEQ multiplex PCR, and TCRdb kept only the in-frame ones, dropping some. The sample yields around 320,000 clones, about nine tenths seen once. V was cut by 10 bases and J by 8 bases, with 18 bases left in between. This CDR3 region has 13 residues. CDR1 and CDR2 from the germline V gene are SGHAT and FQDESV (reference sequence). Only one count was recorded for this clone. Sequenced: peripheral blood. The receptor's source is a young woman who had recovered from COVID-19. The gene calls are TRBV11-1 and TRBJ2-4; TRBD1 might be the D (8 bases). The CDR3 region has the DNA TGTGCCACCACAGGGGGGGCGGGAGACATTCAGTACTTC. This gives the protein CATTGGAGDIQYF. Combining the CDR3 with reference TRBV11-1 and TRBJ2-4 gives the whole variable domain EAEVAQSPRYKITEKSQAVAFWCDPISGHATLYWYRQILGQGPELLVQFQDESVVDDSQLPKDRFSAERLKGVDSTLKIQPAELGDSAMYLCATTGGAGDIQYFGAGTRLSVL.